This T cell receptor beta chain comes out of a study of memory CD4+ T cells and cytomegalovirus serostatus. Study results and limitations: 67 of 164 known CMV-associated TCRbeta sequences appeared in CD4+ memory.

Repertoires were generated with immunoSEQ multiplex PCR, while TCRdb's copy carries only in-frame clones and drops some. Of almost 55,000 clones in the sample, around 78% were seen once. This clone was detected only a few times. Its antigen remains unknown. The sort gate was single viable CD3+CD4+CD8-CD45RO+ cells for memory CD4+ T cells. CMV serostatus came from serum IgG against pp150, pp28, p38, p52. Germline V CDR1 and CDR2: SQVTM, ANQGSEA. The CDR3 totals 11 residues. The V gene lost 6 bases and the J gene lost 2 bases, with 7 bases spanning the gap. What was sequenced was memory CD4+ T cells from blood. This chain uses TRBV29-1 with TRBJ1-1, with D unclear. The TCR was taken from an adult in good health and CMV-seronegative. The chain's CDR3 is CSVFYNTEAFF. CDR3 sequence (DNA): TGCAGCGTCTTTTATAACACTGAAGCTTTCTTT.